Sequencing of this T cell receptor beta chain was carried out in a study of blood T cells in healthy people across ages. Overall study results and limits: Estimates of diversity drawn from one million T cells were considered underestimates. With age, beta diversity per million T cells declined roughly linearly, significantly by 40 to 50.

It was with a sample-barcoded 5' primer and a J-beta primer mix that a second PCR of roughly 6 to 12 cycles was run. A minimum of 2.5 million CDR3-containing paired-end reads was obtained for each sample. TCRdb ran MiXCR on the 5' RACE reads and lists one entry per CDR3 protein. The sample holds roughly 640,000 distinct CDR3 sequences, under 30% seen once. In terms of origin and age, donors were healthy Caucasian individuals from Russia aged 6 to 90. This clonotype was seen many times. Its antigen is unknown. The V end was cut by 7 bases, the J end by 0 bases, with 25 bases between. Looked up from germline, CDR1 is MNHNS and CDR2 is SASEGT. The CDR3 has 20 amino acids.

Sequencing was performed on blood. This receptor was identified in a woman aged 80 or older in good health. V is TRBV6-1 and J is TRBJ2-6; weak D call: TRBD2 (6 bases). CDR3 bases: TGTGCCAGCACCTTATGGCGGGGAGGAAGTTCAGGCTCTGGGGCCAACGTCCTGACTTTC. It codes for CASTLWRGGSSGSGANVLTF.